This TCR beta chain was recorded in a study of shared clonotypes between healthy human individuals. Produced via immunoSEQ multiplex PCR; TCRdb's table is partial and in-frame only. The data show approximately 720,000 clones, about three quarters seen once. V lost 2 bases and J lost 7, with 15 bases in between. Per germline, CDR1 GTSNPN and CDR2 SVGIG (reference sequence). The CDR3 is 13 residues long. The V call is TRBV30, the J call TRBJ2-7; weak D call: TRBD1 (6 bases). Material: memory CD4+ T cells sorted from blood. Described subset: CD45RA-negative fraction. This clonotype was sampled from a woman younger than 45 in good health. For the CDR3, the DNA is TGTGCCTGGAGTCGTATGGGGGCTCAGGAGCAGTACTTC. Its protein is CAWSRMGAQEQYF.